The TCR beta chain described here comes from a study of human T cells and chemical hapten exposure. Study at large: Diagnoses of alopecia areata, totalis or universalis occurred in mostly female patients.

TCRdb reanalysed the RACE reads using MiXCR and keeps one entry per CDR3 protein. The sample lists around 110,000 distinct CDR3 sequences, roughly an eighth occurring once. Germline V gene lookup returns CDR1 LGHNA and CDR2 YSLEER. The CDR3 loop spans 17 amino acids. Trimming removed 0 bases from V and 6 bases from J, with 20 bases in between. Time point described: patch test 1, 2 weeks after DPC sensitization. Treatment noted: therapeutic diphenylcyclopropenone sensitization with weekly scalp DPC. This clonotype has ten or more counts. The clonotype comes from a woman between 50 and 59 years old with alopecia areata. Some clones in this sample may be carry-over from other donors' samples. This chain links TRBV4-3 with TRBJ1-2; tentatively, D is TRBD1 (6 bases). Specimen: whole blood, collected in connection with sensitization to the hapten diphenylcyclopropenone (DPC). This CDR3 reads CASSQDSGAEGYDGYTF. CDR3 sequence (DNA): TGCGCCAGCAGCCAAGACTCGGGGGCCGAAGGATATGATGGCTACACCTTC.